This is a list of T cell receptor beta chains from one sample in a study of long-term antiretroviral therapy in people with HIV. Assay used: immunoSEQ multiplex PCR; TCRdb lists only in-frame clones, some missing. Altogether 15,000 to 20,000 clones are present, approximately 75% being singletons, with the ten largest covering approximately 10%. Specimen: unsorted PBMCs, collected 0.3 years after starting antiretroviral therapy. These receptors were taken from a man between 18 and 29 years old with HIV. Each CDR3 is given with its conserved first and last residue. The D gene is left open where the match is weak. The listing skips clone size in some rows; elsewhere it reads once, few, many or a size class.

len	d_gene	v_gene	abundance	j_gene	CDR3aa	CDR3nt
16	TRBD2	TRBV11-3	-	TRBJ2-3	CASSWGSGGSADTQYF	TGTGCCAGCAGCTGGGGAAGCGGGGGGTCGGCAGATACGCAGTATTTT
13	-	TRBV4-1	few	TRBJ1-3	CASSQGTLNTIYF	TGCGCCAGCAGCCAAGGAACTCTTAACACCATATATTTT
17	TRBD1	TRBV7-9	-	TRBJ1-2	CASSERTDRGYLLGYTF	TGTGCCAGCAGCGAAAGAACGGACAGGGGATATCTCTTGGGCTACACCTTC
12	-	TRBV5-1	-	TRBJ2-3	CASSLAGDTQYF	TGCGCCAGCAGCTTGGCCGGGGATACGCAGTATTTT
13	-	TRBV12-5	-	TRBJ2-2	CASGLGGTGELFF	TGTGCTAGTGGTTTAGGGGGCACCGGGGAGCTGTTTTTT
15	-	TRBV27	-	TRBJ2-6	CASSIVSSGANVLTF	TGTGCCAGCAGTATAGTGAGCTCTGGGGCCAACGTCCTGACTTTC
19	TRBD1	TRBV7-6	-	TRBJ1-1	CASSLSSRSRDRLNTEAFF	TGTGCCAGCAGCTTAAGTTCAAGAAGTCGGGACAGATTGAACACTGAAGCTTTCTTT
16	TRBD1	TRBV7-9	few	TRBJ1-6	CASSPGAGTGGSPLHF	TGTGCCAGCAGCCCCGGCGCCGGGACAGGTGGCTCACCCCTCCACTTT
11	TRBD1	TRBV20-1	-	TRBJ2-5	CSGGQQETQYF	TGCAGTGGGGGACAGCAAGAGACCCAGTACTTC
15	-	TRBV16	once	TRBJ2-5	CASSQFISDGTSQYF	TGTGCCAGCAGCCAATTTATAAGCGACGGCACCAGCCAGTACTTC
15	-	TRBV29-1	once	TRBJ2-2	CSVDVLGSNTGELFF	TGCAGCGTTGATGTTTTGGGATCGAACACCGGGGAGCTGTTTTTT
15	TRBD2	TRBV7-9	once	TRBJ2-3	CASRGTRAMTDTQYF	TGTGCCAGCAGGGGGACTAGAGCTATGACAGATACGCAGTATTTT
15	TRBD2	TRBV18	-	TRBJ2-7	CASSLRTSGLYEQYF	TGTGCCAGCTCACTAAGGACTAGCGGTCTCTACGAGCAGTACTTC
18	-	TRBV19	-	TRBJ2-1	CASSIYATSRSSYNEQFF	TGTGCCAGTAGTATATACGCGACATCGCGGAGCTCCTACAATGAGCAGTTCTTC
17	TRBD2	TRBV7-8	-	TRBJ2-3	CASSDPYSGGAVDTQYF	TGTGCCAGCAGCGACCCCTATAGCGGGGGGGCGGTAGATACGCAGTATTTT
15	-	TRBV7-8	few	TRBJ1-1	CASSLDTGTWAEAFF	TGTGCCAGCAGCTTGGACACCGGGACATGGGCTGAAGCTTTCTTT
15	-	TRBV6-1	few	TRBJ1-3	CASGLEQASGNTIYF	TGTGCCAGCGGATTGGAACAGGCCTCTGGAAACACCATATATTTT
16	-	TRBV5-1	large	TRBJ2-3	CASSLVGWQEGDTQYF	TGCGCCAGCAGCTTGGTAGGGTGGCAGGAAGGCGATACGCAGTATTTT
17	TRBD1	TRBV4-1	-	TRBJ1-4	CASRRTGQRTTNEKLFF	TGCGCCAGCAGGCGTACGGGACAGAGAACAACTAATGAAAAACTGTTTTTT
13	-	TRBV18	-	TRBJ2-2	CASPDPNTGELFF	TGTGCCAGTCCGGACCCGAACACCGGGGAGCTGTTTTTT
14	-	TRBV6-1	-	TRBJ2-3	CAGGSGLGGDTQYF	TGTGCCGGCGGCTCGGGACTCGGGGGCGATACGCAGTATTTT
13	-	TRBV28	-	TRBJ1-1	CASSLWDGVEAFF	TGTGCCAGCAGTTTATGGGACGGAGTTGAAGCTTTCTTT
15	-	TRBV9	-	TRBJ2-3	CASSVEPGPTDTQYF	TGTGCCAGCAGCGTAGAACCAGGGCCCACAGATACGCAGTATTTT
15	TRBD1	TRBV19	-	TRBJ2-1	CASSMGQGAYNEQFF	TGTGCCAGTAGTATGGGACAGGGGGCCTACAATGAGCAGTTCTTC
18	TRBD1	TRBV4-1	-	TRBJ1-3	CASSPERTGTGFGNTIYF	TGCGCCAGCAGCCCAGAGAGGACCGGGACAGGGTTTGGAAACACCATATATTTT
15	-	TRBV6-5	-	TRBJ1-3	CASSSRALSGNTIYF	TGTGCCAGCAGTTCCCGGGCTCTCTCTGGAAACACCATATATTTT
14	-	TRBV6-1	-	TRBJ2-2	CASSEVWNTGELFF	TGTGCCAGCAGTGAAGTGTGGAACACCGGGGAGCTGTTTTTT
13	-	TRBV19	once	TRBJ2-7	CASSIKRGYEQYF	TGTGCCAGTAGTATCAAACGGGGCTACGAGCAGTACTTC
14	TRBD1	TRBV29-1	-	TRBJ2-3	CSVGGTGVSDTQYF	TGCAGCGTTGGCGGGACAGGGGTCTCTGATACGCAGTATTTT
14	TRBD1	TRBV5-1	-	TRBJ2-3	CASSSGQGKDTQYF	TGCGCCAGCAGCTCAGGACAGGGGAAAGATACGCAGTATTTT
17	TRBD1	TRBV7-9	few	TRBJ1-1	CASSLGTGTGVGTEAFF	TGTGCCAGCAGCTTAGGGACAGGGACAGGAGTCGGTACTGAAGCTTTCTTT
14	-	TRBV28	-	TRBJ1-1	CASSFLGENTEAFF	TGTGCCAGCAGTTTTCTGGGAGAGAACACTGAAGCTTTCTTT
15	-	TRBV5-4	-	TRBJ2-3	CASSPSGGLVDTQYF	TGTGCCAGCAGCCCCAGTGGGGGTCTAGTGGATACGCAGTATTTT
17	TRBD2	TRBV10-2	-	TRBJ2-2	CASSLGLAGGFSGELFF	TGCGCCAGCAGCCTCGGGCTAGCGGGGGGGTTCTCCGGGGAGCTGTTTTTT
15	-	TRBV27	few	TRBJ1-1	CASSFVGAEGTEAFF	TGTGCCAGCAGTTTTGTGGGAGCCGAGGGCACTGAAGCTTTCTTT
14	-	TRBV28	-	TRBJ1-6	CASKGSLNNSPLHF	TGTGCCAGCAAGGGGAGCCTCAATAATTCACCCCTCCACTTT
15	TRBD1	TRBV13	-	TRBJ1-2	CASSPGTGRFEGYTF	TGTGCCAGCAGCCCTGGGACAGGGAGGTTTGAAGGCTACACCTTC
14	-	TRBV6-5	-	TRBJ1-5	CASRGAGTGQPQHF	TGTGCCAGCAGGGGGGCGGGGACGGGCCAGCCCCAGCATTTT
12	-	TRBV5-5	once	TRBJ1-4	CASSLEFEKLFF	TGTGCCAGCAGCTTGGAGTTTGAAAAACTGTTTTTT
14	-	TRBV4-2	few	TRBJ1-1	CASSQPPGNTEAFF	TGTGCCAGCAGCCAACCACCAGGGAACACTGAAGCTTTCTTT
14	-	TRBV9	-	TRBJ1-1	CASSPGQTNTEAFF	TGTGCCAGCAGCCCCGGACAGACGAACACTGAAGCTTTCTTT
14	TRBD1	TRBV5-6	-	TRBJ1-4	CASSWGQGWEKLFF	TGTGCCAGCAGCTGGGGACAGGGATGGGAAAAACTGTTTTTT
13	-	TRBV5-8	-	TRBJ1-1	CASSLERNTEAFF	TGTGCCAGCAGCTTGGAAAGAAACACTGAAGCTTTCTTT
14	-	TRBV19	-	TRBJ2-7	CASSGRPGPYEQYF	TGTGCCAGTAGTGGCCGGCCAGGACCCTACGAGCAGTACTTC
16	-	TRBV6-5	-	TRBJ1-2	CASSYGGGLEGYGYTF	TGTGCCAGCAGTTACGGGGGGGGGTTGGAGGGCTATGGCTACACCTTC